The 23 T cell receptor beta chains reported below all come from one sample, sequenced in a study of blood T cell repertoires in COVID-19. Assay: immunoSEQ multiplex PCR; the TCRdb copy retains only in-frame clones and omits some. The table includes fewer than 130,000 clones, roughly 85% detected once. Sequencing used peripheral blood. These receptor sequences come from a woman aged 80 or over with active or convalescent COVID-19.

This clone was observed a single time. The chain is built from TRBV6-5 and TRBJ2-1; 7 nucleotides align to TRBD2. CDR3 length: 14 residues. Trimming removed 7 bases from V and 4 bases from J; junction bases left unmatched: 7. Germline CDR1 reads MNHEY; CDR2 reads SVGAGI. In DNA, the CDR3 is TGTGCCAGCAACCTCGAGCGGGGATACAATGAGCAGTTCTTC. This encodes CASNLERGYNEQFF.

This chain connects TRBV7-6 to TRBJ2-2; 7 bases are shared with TRBD1. The CDR3 loop spans 17 amino acids. Per the germline V gene, CDR1 is SGHVS and CDR2 is FNYEAQ. V was clipped by 2 bases and J by 1 base; unmatched bases: 7. For the CDR3, the DNA is TGTGCCAGCAGCTTAATGAGCGCAGGGGGGAACACCGGGGAGCTGTTTTTT. This sequence encodes CASSLMSAGGNTGELFF.

The J gene is TRBJ2-1, the V gene TRBV11-2; D is ambiguous. CDR1 is SGHAT, CDR2 FQNNGV, per germline. The length of the CDR3 is 15 residues. V was pared by 5 bases and J by 1 base, with 12 bases between. The CDR3 DNA follows: TGTGCCAGCAGCCCCCCGGGTAATTCCTACAATGAGCAGTTCTTC. The encoded protein is CASSPPGNSYNEQFF.

This clone was observed a handful of times. The rearrangement uses TRBV29-1 and TRBJ2-2; no clear D gene. The CDR3 has 13 residues. CDR1 and CDR2 (germline): SQVTM, ANQGSEA. V gave up 4 bases and J gave up 2 bases, with 8 bases separating them. This chain's CDR3 is CSVVVRNTGELFF. CDR3 nucleotides: TGCAGCGTTGTGGTGCGAAACACCGGGGAGCTGTTTTTT.

The count of this clone is one. The CDR3 nucleotides read TGCGCCAGCAGTCACCCGGGACTATATCGTTGGTGCTCACCCCTCCACTTT. Its protein product is CASSHPGLYRWCSPLHF. The chain carries TRBV23-1 and TRBJ1-6; the D gene is possibly TRBD1 (5 bases). TRBV23-1 is placed among ORFs of uncertain function. The CDR3 runs to 17 residues. Trimming stripped 3 bases from V and 10 bases from J, with 22 bases between.

This clone was observed a single time. In DNA form, the CDR3 reads TGTGCCAGCAGCTTAGTTCCAGAGACTAGCACAGATACGCAGTATTTT. Translated, it gives CASSLVPETSTDTQYF. The chain combines TRBV7-6 with TRBJ2-3; unclear D gene. The CDR3 runs to 16 residues. Germline lookup yields CDR1 SGHVS and CDR2 FNYEAQ. Trimming stripped 1 base from V and 0 bases from J, with 11 bases between.

J is TRBJ1-4 and V is TRBV18; possibly TRBD1 for D (5 bases). Trimming pared 6 bases from V and 0 bases from J, leaving 8 bases between. The germline CDR1 and CDR2 sequences are KGHSH and LQKENI. The CDR3 has 14 amino acids. The CDR3 is CASSSGSTNEKLFF. CDR3 DNA: TGTGCCAGCTCCTCAGGGTCAACTAATGAAAAACTGTTTTTT.

The gene calls are TRBV5-5 and TRBJ1-1, with a weak D call TRBD1 (6 bases). This CDR3 is built from 15 residues. The germline V gene encodes CDR1 SGHKS and CDR2 YYEKEE (reference sequence). V lost 0 bases and J 5 bases, leaving 14 bases between the germline ends. DNA for the CDR3: TGTGCCAGCAGCTTGGCCGGTGGGGGCTGGACTGAAGCTTTCTTT. Its protein is CASSLAGGGWTEAFF.

The rearrangement uses TRBV12-5 and TRBJ1-5, with a tentative D call TRBD1 (6 bases). The CDR3 length is 14 residues. The germline V and J ends were trimmed by 5 bases and 3 bases, with 11 bases remaining between them. From germline, CDR1 is LGHNT and CDR2 FRNRAP. The CDR3 reads CASGHDRFNQPQHF. The DNA of the CDR3 is TGTGCTAGTGGTCACGACAGGTTCAATCAGCCCCAGCATTTT. The entire variable domain, with the rest obtained from reference TRBV12-5 and TRBJ1-5, is as follows: DARVTQTPRHKVTEMGQEVTMRCQPILGHNTVFWYRQTMMQGLELLAYFRNRAPLDDSGMPKDRFSAEMPDATLATLKIQPSEPRDSAVYFCASGHDRFNQPQHFGDGTRLSIL.

This clone was picked up a small number of times. V gene TRBV7-2 combines with J gene TRBJ2-5; D is perhaps TRBD1 (5 bases). From germline, CDR1 is SGHTA and CDR2 FQGNSA. The CDR3 covers 16 residues. With 3 bases removed from V and 1 base from J, the gap between germline ends came to 15 bases. The CDR3 bases are TGTGCCAGCAGCTTGGTTCCAGGGCAGCTCCAAGAGACCCAGTACTTC. Translated, it gives CASSLVPGQLQETQYF. Using reference TRBV7-2 and TRBJ2-5 for the parts outside the CDR3, the full variable domain is GAGVSQSPSNKVTEKGKDVELRCDPISGHTALYWYRQSLGQGLEFLIYFQGNSAPDKSGLPSDRFSAERTGGSVSTLTIQRTQQEDSAVYLCASSLVPGQLQETQYFGPGTRLLVL.

The chain uses TRBV7-9 and TRBJ2-1, with TRBD2 matching 9 bases. This CDR3 contains 12 residues. The germline V gene encodes CDR1 SEHNR and CDR2 FQNEAQ (reference sequence). With 0 bases clipped from V and 14 bases from J, the junction kept 2 bases outside the gene matches. DNA of the CDR3: TGTGCCAGCAGCTTAGCTAGCGGGAGTGAGTTCTTC. Its protein is CASSLASGSEFF.

The chain couples TRBV7-9 to TRBJ1-1; D possibly corresponds to TRBD1 (5 bases). Germline lookup yields CDR1 SEHNR and CDR2 FQNEAQ (reference sequence). The V gene lost 11 bases and the J gene lost 0 bases, with 16 bases spanning the gap. The CDR3 has 14 amino acids. As DNA, the CDR3 is TGTGCCGCCACCCCGGACATACTGAACACTGAAGCTTTCTTT. It yields the protein CAATPDILNTEAFF.

The CDR3 spells CASRPQGSAYEQYF. In DNA form, the CDR3 reads TGTGCCAGCAGACCACAGGGGAGCGCCTACGAGCAGTACTTC. This chain uses TRBV7-8 with TRBJ2-7; 7 bases align to TRBD1. Germline-derived CDR1 and CDR2 are SGHVS and FQNEAQ. The V and J ends lost 6 bases and 2 bases, in that order; junction bases with no gene match: 7. The CDR3 contains 14 residues.

J is TRBJ2-1 and V is TRBV5-1, with 12 bases matching TRBD1. After removal of 4 bases from V and 3 bases from J, the junction contained 11 bases not matched to a gene. This CDR3 comprises 18 residues. Germline values: CDR1 SGHRS, CDR2 YFSETQ. In DNA, the CDR3 is TGCGCCAGCAGCGCGCCGGGACAGGGGGCTAGCGTCTACAATGAGCAGTTCTTC. Translated: CASSAPGQGASVYNEQFF. Supplemented by reference TRBV5-1 and TRBJ2-1, the full variable domain reads KAGVTQTPRYLIKTRGQQVTLSCSPISGHRSVSWYQQTPGQGLQFLFEYFSETQRNKGNFPGRFSGRQFSNSRSEMNVSTLELGDSALYLCASSAPGQGASVYNEQFFGPGTRLTVL.

In its sample, this clone was seen once. The CDR3: CSVNPLERTYYNEQFF. The CDR3 region has the DNA TGCAGCGTCAACCCTTTGGAGCGGACCTATTACAATGAGCAGTTCTTC. The rearrangement joins TRBV29-1 to TRBJ2-1, with a tentative D call TRBD2 (5 bases). Germline CDR1 is SQVTM and CDR2 is ANQGSEA. Trimming took off 6 bases at V and 4 bases at J, with 22 bases between the two ends. This CDR3 has 16 residues.

This clone occurred once. V usage is TRBV12-5 and J usage is TRBJ2-1; 7 bases match TRBD2. CDR3 length: 15 residues. V lost 9 bases and J lost 4; bases outside the gene matches: 12. CDR1 is LGHNT and CDR2 is FRNRAP in the germline V gene. CDR3: CARTRGGSKYNEQFF. Written as DNA, the CDR3 is TGTGCTAGGACCCGGGGCGGGAGTAAGTACAATGAGCAGTTCTTC.

This clone was found once. The chain links TRBV7-8 to TRBJ2-1; tentative D call: TRBD2 (6 bases). This CDR3 is 15 amino acids long. The V and J ends lost 2 bases and 7 bases respectively, with 15 bases between them. Germline V gene data show CDR1 as SGHVS and CDR2 as FQNEAQ. The CDR3, as DNA: TGTGCCAGCAGCTTAACGCGTGGGAGGTGGAATGAGCAGTTCTTC. This encodes CASSLTRGRWNEQFF.

The genes are TRBV10-3 and TRBJ2-5; 9 nucleotides match TRBD1. V was pared by 10 bases and J by 0 bases, with 9 bases of the junction left unmatched. Germline V CDR1 and CDR2: ENHRY, SYGVKD. The CDR3 spans 15 residues. The CDR3 DNA is TGTGCCACGCTTCCGGGACAGGGCGACCAAGAGACCCAGTACTTC. Its translation: CATLPGQGDQETQYF.

The chain is built from TRBV7-3 and TRBJ2-1; 9 bases agree with TRBD2. V lost 3 bases to trimming and J lost 7 bases; unmatched junction nucleotides: 4. CDR1 is SGHTA, CDR2 FQGTGA, per germline. The CDR3 has 14 residues. DNA for the CDR3: TGTGCCAGCAGCTTTAGCGGGAGAGGAAATGAGCAGTTCTTC. It yields the protein CASSFSGRGNEQFF.

The V call is TRBV5-5, the J call TRBJ1-5; D is unresolved. The germline V and J ends were trimmed by 4 bases and 4 bases, with 15 bases remaining between them. This CDR3 region has 15 residues. Germline lookup yields CDR1 SGHKS and CDR2 YYEKEE (reference sequence). In nucleotides, the CDR3 is TGTGCCAGCAGCACGCTTACTGGCGGAAATCAGCCCCAGCATTTT. Protein: CASSTLTGGNQPQHF.

This clone was observed a single time. Sequence at one end of the junction differs from germline and may be a read error. This chain uses TRBV6-2 or TRBV6-3 with TRBJ2-7; D may be TRBD1 (6 bases). This CDR3 is 15 amino acids long. Germline CDR1 MNHEY, CDR2 SVGEGT. CDR3 sequence (DNA): TGTGCCAACAGTCCGAGGGGGAACCCGACCTACGAGCAGTACTTC. Encoded protein: CANSPRGNPTYEQYF.

The chain combines TRBV18 with TRBJ1-1; 7 bases are shared with TRBD1. The CDR3 loop spans 15 amino acids. The germline V gene encodes CDR1 KGHSH and CDR2 LQKENI. V lost 0 bases, J lost 6 bases, and 7 bases stayed unmatched. This CDR3 reads CASSPPGQTSAEAFF. The CDR3 DNA reads TGTGCCAGCTCACCACCGGGACAGACGAGCGCTGAAGCTTTCTTT.

The count of this clone is one. The V gene is TRBV30, the J gene TRBJ2-3; 11 bases line up with TRBD1. The CDR3 extends over 15 amino acids. Germline V gene sequence: CDR1 GTSNPN, CDR2 SVGIG (reference sequence). The junction had 4 bases not matched to a gene; V was cut back by 4 bases and J by 1 base. The CDR3 coding sequence is TGTGCCTGGATCGGACAGGGGGCGGGCACAGATACGCAGTATTTT. It is translated as CAWIGQGAGTDTQYF. The complete variable domain, with remaining parts taken from reference TRBV30 and TRBJ2-3, reads SQTIHQWPATLVQPVGSPLSLECTVEGTSNPNLYWYRQAAGRGLQLLFYSVGIGQISSEVPQNLSASRPQDRQFILSSKKLLLSDSGFYLCAWIGQGAGTDTQYFGPGTRLTVL.